Listed below are T cell receptor beta chains from one sample, sequenced in a study of shared clonotypes between healthy human individuals. TCRdb keeps only in-frame clones here, not all; method: immunoSEQ multiplex PCR. This sample has 1.6 million or so clones, with 98% found just once. Sequencing was done on a sample of naive CD4+ T cells sorted from blood. The receptors were sampled from a man aged 30 to 45 in good health. Both conserved end residues are part of each CDR3. The D gene is left open where the match is weak. Clone size, where shown, is once, few, many, or a class for clones that have expanded.

v_call: TRBV9
clone_size: -
d_call: -
j_call: TRBJ1-1
cdr3_length: 14
cdr3_aa: CASSVGVVNTEAFF
cdr3_nt: TGTGCCAGCAGCGTAGGGGTGGTGAACACTGAAGCTTTCTTT

v_call: TRBV28
clone_size: -
d_call: TRBD2
j_call: TRBJ2-5
cdr3_length: 15
cdr3_aa: CASLAGGPPQETQYF
cdr3_nt: TGTGCCAGTTTAGCGGGAGGGCCCCCCCAAGAGACCCAGTACTTC

v_call: TRBV7-9
clone_size: -
d_call: -
j_call: TRBJ2-7
cdr3_length: 12
cdr3_aa: CASTRDTDEQYF
cdr3_nt: TGTGCCAGCACCCGGGACACTGACGAGCAGTACTTC

v_call: TRBV11-2
clone_size: -
d_call: TRBD1
j_call: TRBJ2-1
cdr3_length: 14
cdr3_aa: CASSSGQTYNEQFF
cdr3_nt: TGTGCCAGCAGCTCGGGACAGACCTACAATGAGCAGTTCTTC

v_call: TRBV18
clone_size: -
d_call: TRBD1
j_call: TRBJ1-1
cdr3_length: 15
cdr3_aa: CASSLGTGEGAEAFF
cdr3_nt: TGTGCCAGCTCGCTCGGGACAGGGGAAGGGGCTGAAGCTTTCTTT

v_call: TRBV6-5
clone_size: -
d_call: TRBD2
j_call: TRBJ2-5
cdr3_length: 16
cdr3_aa: CASSYSPGGPQETQYF
cdr3_nt: TGTGCCAGCAGTTACTCACCGGGAGGGCCTCAAGAGACCCAGTACTTC

v_call: TRBV15
clone_size: once
d_call: -
j_call: TRBJ2-7
cdr3_length: 12
cdr3_aa: CATSEGIGEQYF
cdr3_nt: TGTGCCACCAGCGAGGGGATAGGCGAGCAGTACTTC

v_call: TRBV5-1
clone_size: -
d_call: -
j_call: TRBJ2-7
cdr3_length: 16
cdr3_aa: CASSLKAAGTPYEQYF
cdr3_nt: TGCGCCAGCAGCTTAAAAGCCGCAGGGACCCCCTACGAGCAGTACTTC

v_call: TRBV2
clone_size: -
d_call: TRBD2
j_call: TRBJ2-7
cdr3_length: 12
cdr3_aa: CASSGGSYEQYF
cdr3_nt: TGTGCCAGCTCGGGGGGCTCCTACGAGCAGTACTTC

v_call: TRBV19
clone_size: -
d_call: -
j_call: TRBJ1-2
cdr3_length: 14
cdr3_aa: CASSIRGTNYGYTF
cdr3_nt: TGTGCCAGTAGTATCCGGGGTACAAACTATGGCTACACCTTC

v_call: TRBV7-6
clone_size: -
d_call: -
j_call: TRBJ2-5
cdr3_length: 13
cdr3_aa: CASTGGPQETQYF
cdr3_nt: TGTGCCAGCACTGGAGGGCCCCAAGAGACCCAGTACTTC

v_call: TRBV7-6
clone_size: -
d_call: TRBD1
j_call: TRBJ2-7
cdr3_length: 15
cdr3_aa: CASSLDRGISYEQYF
cdr3_nt: TGTGCCAGCAGCTTAGACAGGGGGATCTCCTACGAGCAGTACTTC

v_call: TRBV7-6
clone_size: -
d_call: TRBD1
j_call: TRBJ2-2
cdr3_length: 17
cdr3_aa: CASSLGVTGAPTGELFF
cdr3_nt: TGTGCCAGCAGCTTAGGAGTGACAGGGGCACCCACCGGGGAGCTGTTTTTT

v_call: TRBV4-1
clone_size: -
d_call: -
j_call: TRBJ2-7
cdr3_length: 15
cdr3_aa: CASSQSGALNYEQYF
cdr3_nt: TGCGCCAGCAGCCAATCGGGGGCATTAAACTACGAGCAGTACTTC

v_call: TRBV6-5
clone_size: -
d_call: -
j_call: TRBJ2-1
cdr3_length: 14
cdr3_aa: CASKGGVVYNEQFF
cdr3_nt: TGTGCCAGCAAGGGCGGGGTGGTCTACAATGAGCAGTTCTTC

v_call: TRBV10-3
clone_size: -
d_call: -
j_call: TRBJ2-3
cdr3_length: 12
cdr3_aa: CAISPRSDTQYF
cdr3_nt: TGTGCCATCAGTCCTAGATCCGATACGCAGTATTTT

v_call: TRBV5-5
clone_size: once
d_call: -
j_call: TRBJ2-7
cdr3_length: 14
cdr3_aa: CASSRGPSRYEQYF
cdr3_nt: TGTGCCAGCAGCAGGGGACCGTCGAGATACGAGCAGTACTTC

v_call: TRBV7-2
clone_size: once
d_call: -
j_call: TRBJ2-7
cdr3_length: 13
cdr3_aa: CASSRTDTYEQYF
cdr3_nt: TGTGCCAGCAGCCGGACAGATACCTACGAGCAGTACTTC

v_call: TRBV19
clone_size: -
d_call: TRBD2
j_call: TRBJ2-7
cdr3_length: 15
cdr3_aa: CASSITTSGLYEQYF
cdr3_nt: TGTGCCAGTAGTATCACGACTAGCGGACTCTACGAGCAGTACTTC

v_call: TRBV12-5
clone_size: -
d_call: -
j_call: TRBJ1-2
cdr3_length: 13
cdr3_aa: CASGLEINYGYTF
cdr3_nt: TGTGCTAGTGGTTTGGAGATTAACTATGGCTACACCTTC

v_call: TRBV7-9
clone_size: -
d_call: TRBD2
j_call: TRBJ2-7
cdr3_length: 18
cdr3_aa: CASSPWGKLAGELREQYF
cdr3_nt: TGTGCCAGCAGCCCCTGGGGGAAACTAGCGGGAGAATTGAGGGAGCAGTACTTC

v_call: TRBV5-4
clone_size: -
d_call: -
j_call: TRBJ1-1
cdr3_length: 16
cdr3_aa: CASSLGPWGGNTEAFF
cdr3_nt: TGTGCCAGCAGCTTGGGCCCGTGGGGGGGGAACACTGAAGCTTTCTTT

v_call: TRBV18
clone_size: -
d_call: TRBD1
j_call: TRBJ1-2
cdr3_length: 16
cdr3_aa: CASSPRLQGVRNGYTF
cdr3_nt: TGTGCCAGCTCACCAAGGTTACAGGGGGTCCGGAATGGCTACACCTTC

v_call: TRBV18
clone_size: -
d_call: TRBD1
j_call: TRBJ2-2
cdr3_length: 20
cdr3_aa: CASSPLDRGRRIGYTGELFF
cdr3_nt: TGTGCCAGCTCACCACTGGACAGGGGGCGGCGCATCGGGTACACCGGGGAGCTGTTTTTT